This TCR beta chain derives from a study of T cells in Graves' hyperthyroidism and ophthalmopathy. This clonotype was recorded many times. The CDR3 regions of TCR beta were amplified from RNA transcripts. The study used the HTBI primer set for a first-round RT-PCR of the TCR CDR3. MiXCR, run by TCRdb on the multiplex PCR reads, gives a single entry per CDR3 protein. The data show almost 350,000 distinct CDR3 sequences, over 15% seen once. This CDR3 is 17 amino acids long. From germline, CDR1 is SQVTM and CDR2 ANQGSEA. V was pared by 4 bases and J by 1 base, with 14 bases of the junction left unmatched.

The sequence came from a woman aged 40 to 50 with Graves' ophthalmopathy. The chain couples TRBV29-1 to TRBJ1-2; 8 bases are shared with TRBD1. Sequenced input: blood. CDR3 protein: CSVVGSGQGAFNYGYTF. The CDR3 nucleotides read TGCAGCGTTGTCGGTTCAGGACAGGGTGCCTTTAACTATGGCTACACCTTC.